This T cell receptor (beta chain) was obtained from a study of neurological immune-mediated disorders. V was pared by 7 bases and J by 1 base, with 17 bases between. CDR1 is LGHNT, CDR2 FRNRAP, per germline. This CDR3 comprises 17 residues. 5'RACE with 10-nucleotide random UMIs generated the cDNA. TCRdb reprocessed the 5' RACE reads with MiXCR, giving one entry per CDR3 protein. This table holds about 55,000 distinct CDR3 sequences, 4% found once. The table lists this clonotype with a few counts. This receptor was identified in a woman between 40 and 50 years old with multiple sclerosis. Sequencing was done on a sample of CD4+ T cells from blood. The chain has TRBV12-5 and TRBJ1-6; no reliable D call. This chain's CDR3 is CASALRASKSYNSPLHF. CDR3 nucleotides: TGTGCTAGTGCCCTGAGGGCTAGCAAGTCCTATAATTCACCCCTCCACTTT.